A selection of T cell receptor beta chains follows, all from one sample in a study of blood T cell repertoires in COVID-19. Clones were sequenced by immunoSEQ multiplex PCR, and TCRdb holds only the in-frame ones, with some missing. The sample lists some 200,000 clones, 65% to 85% occurring once. The sequenced material came from PBMCs or T cells enriched from blood (not recorded which). All receptors derive from a man aged 35-49 years who had recovered from COVID-19. The CDR3 runs from the conserved cysteine through the conserved F or W.

v_gene: TRBV29-1
j_gene: TRBJ2-1
len: 14
CDR3aa: CSVLTSGGLDEQFF

v_gene: TRBV19
j_gene: TRBJ2-3
len: 10
CDR3aa: CATLPVTQYF

v_gene: TRBV14
j_gene: TRBJ2-3
len: 13
CDR3aa: CASSPFEGATQYF

v_gene: TRBV12-3/TRBV12-4
j_gene: TRBJ1-5
len: 13
CDR3aa: CASSYSHNQPQHF

v_gene: TRBV9
j_gene: TRBJ1-2
len: 13
CDR3aa: CASSSGVGYGYTF

v_gene: TRBV6-6
j_gene: TRBJ1-5
len: 15
CDR3aa: CASSYSGDSMQPQHF

v_gene: TRBV5-8
j_gene: TRBJ1-1
len: 13
CDR3aa: CASSLLLNTEAFF

v_gene: TRBV30
j_gene: TRBJ1-5
len: 13
CDR3aa: CAWSWHNNQPQHF

v_gene: TRBV9
j_gene: TRBJ2-2
len: 13
CDR3aa: CASSGAIGRELFF

v_gene: TRBV4-2
j_gene: TRBJ2-1
len: 15
CDR3aa: CASSQDYLAGNEQFF

v_gene: TRBV19
j_gene: TRBJ2-1
len: 14
CDR3aa: CAAGRNSSYNEQFF

v_gene: TRBV30
j_gene: TRBJ2-6
len: 20
CDR3aa: CAWRRAGGLIFDSGANVLTF

v_gene: TRBV6-5
j_gene: TRBJ1-3
len: 14
CDR3aa: CASVRGASGNTIYF

v_gene: TRBV4-3
j_gene: TRBJ2-3
len: 17
CDR3aa: CASSQEVGTSGTDTQYF

v_gene: TRBV6-1
j_gene: TRBJ1-2
len: 13
CDR3aa: CASSEWGDYGYTF

v_gene: TRBV4-2
j_gene: TRBJ1-1
len: 14
CDR3aa: CASSSLTGYTEAFF

v_gene: TRBV10-3
j_gene: TRBJ1-5
len: 14
CDR3aa: CAIRAGQGPEPQHF

v_gene: TRBV28
j_gene: TRBJ2-5
len: 13
CDR3aa: CASRRTGAETQYF

v_gene: TRBV23-1
j_gene: TRBJ1-2
len: 15
CDR3aa: CASSHSRTAQKGYTF

v_gene: TRBV30
j_gene: TRBJ2-2
len: 15
CDR3aa: CAWSVRGDYTGELFF

v_gene: TRBV27
j_gene: TRBJ1-1
len: 13
CDR3aa: CASRGGSKTEAFF

v_gene: TRBV18
j_gene: TRBJ1-6
len: 14
CDR3aa: CASSPNRADSPLHF

v_gene: TRBV28
j_gene: TRBJ1-1
len: 13
CDR3aa: CASSRQSNTEAFF

v_gene: TRBV18
j_gene: TRBJ2-3
len: 16
CDR3aa: CASSPVAGGRTDTQYF

v_gene: TRBV7-2
j_gene: TRBJ1-2
len: 14
CDR3aa: CASSRREGDHGYTF

v_gene: TRBV7-9
j_gene: TRBJ2-5
len: 12
CDR3aa: CAFKGAQETQYF

v_gene: TRBV19
j_gene: TRBJ1-2
len: 17
CDR3aa: CASSARDLGTGKAGYTF

v_gene: TRBV3-1/TRBV3-2
j_gene: TRBJ1-1
len: 13
CDR3aa: CASSQRSNPEAFF

v_gene: TRBV9
j_gene: TRBJ2-2
len: 15
CDR3aa: CASRAGGANTGELFF

v_gene: TRBV2
j_gene: TRBJ2-7
len: 13
CDR3aa: CASSGGGRYEQYF

v_gene: TRBV15
j_gene: TRBJ1-4
len: 13
CDR3aa: CATSQGINEKLFF

v_gene: TRBV23-1
j_gene: TRBJ1-2
len: 15
CDR3aa: CASSQVRVIHYGYTF

v_gene: TRBV27
j_gene: TRBJ2-7
len: 12
CDR3aa: CASSGGTREQYF

v_gene: TRBV4-2
j_gene: TRBJ1-1
len: 13
CDR3aa: CASSQMGATEAFF

v_gene: TRBV3-1/TRBV3-2
j_gene: TRBJ2-3
len: 17
CDR3aa: CASSQVGLAGGQDTQYF

v_gene: TRBV29-1
j_gene: TRBJ2-5
len: 13
CDR3aa: CSVLTSGRETQYF

v_gene: TRBV7-9
j_gene: TRBJ1-2
len: 16
CDR3aa: CASSSQTGDVRDGYTF

v_gene: TRBV6-6
j_gene: TRBJ1-2
len: 13
CDR3aa: CASATGGVGGYTF

v_gene: TRBV28
j_gene: TRBJ2-7
len: 12
CDR3aa: CASSLQDYEQYF

v_gene: TRBV5-1
j_gene: TRBJ1-5
len: 16
CDR3aa: CASSLDGQGAYQPQHF

v_gene: TRBV14
j_gene: TRBJ1-1
len: 14
CDR3aa: CASSRTGGDTEAFF

v_gene: TRBV28
j_gene: TRBJ1-5
len: 19
CDR3aa: CASSFVLTPPGIGNQPQHF

v_gene: TRBV9
j_gene: TRBJ2-1
len: 15
CDR3aa: CASSQGVAGYNEQFF

v_gene: TRBV15
j_gene: TRBJ2-1
len: 15
CDR3aa: CATSRAGTGANEQFF

v_gene: TRBV11-2
j_gene: TRBJ1-2
len: 13
CDR3aa: CASSSTGRYGYTF

v_gene: TRBV27
j_gene: TRBJ2-7
len: 15
CDR3aa: CASSLSGDSYYEQYF

v_gene: TRBV18
j_gene: TRBJ1-2
len: 15
CDR3aa: CASSLGQGRVSSYTF

v_gene: TRBV18
j_gene: TRBJ2-3
len: 16
CDR3aa: CASSPGLAGLTDTQYF

v_gene: TRBV7-6
j_gene: TRBJ1-3
len: 16
CDR3aa: CASSPRRGNSGNTIYF

v_gene: TRBV18
j_gene: TRBJ2-1
len: 16
CDR3aa: CASSPQALGPHNEQFF

v_gene: TRBV10-3
j_gene: TRBJ1-2
len: 15
CDR3aa: CAISDGQGRNYGYTF

v_gene: TRBV5-1
j_gene: TRBJ2-5
len: 17
CDR3aa: CASSLGPGQGRRETQYF

v_gene: TRBV30
j_gene: TRBJ1-2
len: 17
CDR3aa: CAWSVRIVSGADYGYTF

v_gene: TRBV7-2
j_gene: TRBJ1-2
len: 11
CDR3aa: CASSGGGYHTF

v_gene: TRBV4-3
j_gene: TRBJ1-6
len: 16
CDR3aa: CASSEAGQGGNSPLHF

v_gene: TRBV5-4
j_gene: TRBJ1-1
len: 15
CDR3aa: CASSLRDRVNTEAFF

v_gene: TRBV5-1
j_gene: TRBJ1-1
len: 15
CDR3aa: CASSLGGHEAAEAFF

v_gene: TRBV2
j_gene: TRBJ2-7
len: 16
CDR3aa: CASSEALGRGPYEQYF